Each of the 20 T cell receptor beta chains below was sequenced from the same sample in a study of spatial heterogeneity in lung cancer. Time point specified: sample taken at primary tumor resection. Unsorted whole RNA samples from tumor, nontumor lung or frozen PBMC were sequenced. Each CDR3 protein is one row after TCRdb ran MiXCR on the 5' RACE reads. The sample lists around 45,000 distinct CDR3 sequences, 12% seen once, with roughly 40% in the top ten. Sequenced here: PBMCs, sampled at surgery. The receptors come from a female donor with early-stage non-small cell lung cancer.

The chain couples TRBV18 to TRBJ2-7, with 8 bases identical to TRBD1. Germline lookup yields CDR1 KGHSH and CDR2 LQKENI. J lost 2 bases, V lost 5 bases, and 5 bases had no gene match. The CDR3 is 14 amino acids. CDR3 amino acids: CASSGGDRTYEQYF. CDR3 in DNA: TGTGCCAGCTCAGGTGGGGACAGGACCTACGAGCAGTACTTC.

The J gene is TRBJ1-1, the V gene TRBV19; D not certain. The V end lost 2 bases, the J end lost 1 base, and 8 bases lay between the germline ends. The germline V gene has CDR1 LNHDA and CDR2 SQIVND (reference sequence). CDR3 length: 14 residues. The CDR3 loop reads CASSIPHRNTEAFF. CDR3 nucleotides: TGTGCCAGTAGTATACCCCACAGGAACACTGAAGCTTTCTTT. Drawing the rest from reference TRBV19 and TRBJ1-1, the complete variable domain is DGGITQSPKYLFRKEGQNVTLSCEQNLNHDAMYWYRQDPGQGLRLIYYSQIVNDFQKGDIAEGYSVSREKKESFPLTVTSAQKNPTAFYLCASSIPHRNTEAFFGQGTRLTVV.

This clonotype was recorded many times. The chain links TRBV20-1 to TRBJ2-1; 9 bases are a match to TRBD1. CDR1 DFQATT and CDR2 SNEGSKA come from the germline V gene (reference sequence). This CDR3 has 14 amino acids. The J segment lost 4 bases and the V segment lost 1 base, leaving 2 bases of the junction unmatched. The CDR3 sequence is CSARGQGGYNEQFF. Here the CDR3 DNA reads TGCAGTGCTAGAGGACAGGGGGGGTACAATGAGCAGTTCTTC.

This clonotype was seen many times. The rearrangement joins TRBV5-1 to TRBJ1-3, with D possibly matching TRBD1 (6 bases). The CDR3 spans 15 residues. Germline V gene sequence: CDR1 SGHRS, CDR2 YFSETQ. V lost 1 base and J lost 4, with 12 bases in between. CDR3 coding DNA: TGCGCCAGCAGCTTGCAGACAGGTGCGGGAAACACCATATATTTT. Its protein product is CASSLQTGAGNTIYF.

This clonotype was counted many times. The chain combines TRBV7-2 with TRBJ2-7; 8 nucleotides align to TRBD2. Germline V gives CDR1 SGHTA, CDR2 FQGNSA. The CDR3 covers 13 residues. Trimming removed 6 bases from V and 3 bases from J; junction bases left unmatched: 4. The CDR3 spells CASSRTSLYEQYF. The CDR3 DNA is TGTGCCAGCAGTAGGACTAGCCTCTACGAGCAGTACTTC.

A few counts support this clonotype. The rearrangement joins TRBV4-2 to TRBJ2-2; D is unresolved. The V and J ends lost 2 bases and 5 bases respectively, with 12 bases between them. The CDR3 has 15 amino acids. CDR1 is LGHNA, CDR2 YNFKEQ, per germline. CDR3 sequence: CASSQSSQVTGELFF. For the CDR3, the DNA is TGTGCCAGCAGCCAATCCTCCCAGGTTACCGGGGAGCTGTTTTTT.

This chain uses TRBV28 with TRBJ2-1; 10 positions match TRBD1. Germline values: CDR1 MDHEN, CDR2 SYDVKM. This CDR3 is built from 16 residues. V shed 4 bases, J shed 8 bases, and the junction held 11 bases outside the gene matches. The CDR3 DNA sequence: TGTGCCAGCAGTTCCCGGACAGGGGGAAAGCACCATGAGCAGTTCTTC. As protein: CASSSRTGGKHHEQFF. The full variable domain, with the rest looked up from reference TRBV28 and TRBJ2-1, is DVKVTQSSRYLVKRTGEKVFLECVQDMDHENMFWYRQDPGLGLRLIYFSYDVKMKEKGDIPEGYSVSREKKERFSLILESASTNQTSMYLCASSSRTGGKHHEQFFGPGTRLTVL.

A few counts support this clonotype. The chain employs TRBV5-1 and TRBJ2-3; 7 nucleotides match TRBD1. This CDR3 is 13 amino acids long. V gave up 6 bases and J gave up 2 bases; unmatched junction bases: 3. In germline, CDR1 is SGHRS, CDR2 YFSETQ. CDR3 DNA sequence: TGCGCCAGCAAGACAGGGAACACAGATACGCAGTATTTT. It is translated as CASKTGNTDTQYF.

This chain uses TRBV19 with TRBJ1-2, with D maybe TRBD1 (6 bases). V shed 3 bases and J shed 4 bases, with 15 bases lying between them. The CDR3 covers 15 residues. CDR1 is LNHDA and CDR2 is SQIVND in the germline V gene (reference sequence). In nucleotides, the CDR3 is TGTGCCAGTAGTATCCTTGGTCAGGGGAGCTATGGCTACACCTTC. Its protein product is CASSILGQGSYGYTF.

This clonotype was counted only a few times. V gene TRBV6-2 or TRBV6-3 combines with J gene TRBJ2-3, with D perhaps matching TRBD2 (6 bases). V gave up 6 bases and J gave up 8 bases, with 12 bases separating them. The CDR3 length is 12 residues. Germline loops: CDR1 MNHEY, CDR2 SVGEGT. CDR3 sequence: CASSRGLATQYF. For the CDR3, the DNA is TGTGCCAGCAGCCGGGGACTCGCTACGCAGTATTTT.

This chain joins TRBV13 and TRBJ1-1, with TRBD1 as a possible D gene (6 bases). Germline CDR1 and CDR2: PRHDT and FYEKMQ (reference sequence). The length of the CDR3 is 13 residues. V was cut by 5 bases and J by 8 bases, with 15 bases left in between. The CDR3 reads CASSVTRGREAFF. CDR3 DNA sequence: TGTGCCAGCAGCGTGACTCGGGGGCGCGAAGCTTTCTTT. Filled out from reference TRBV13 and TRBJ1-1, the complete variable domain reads AAGVIQSPRHLIKEKRETATLKCYPIPRHDTVYWYQQGPGQDPQFLISFYEKMQSDKGSIPDRFSAQQFSDYHSELNMSSLELGDSALYFCASSVTRGREAFFGQGTRLTVV.

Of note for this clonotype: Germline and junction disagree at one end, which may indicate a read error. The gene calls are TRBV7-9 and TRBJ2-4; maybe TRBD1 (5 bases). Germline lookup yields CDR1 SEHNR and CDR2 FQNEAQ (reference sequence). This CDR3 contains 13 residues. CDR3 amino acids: CASSLEGTGGISF. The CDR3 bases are TGTGCCAGCAGCTTAGAGGGAACAGGTGGGATCTCCTTC.

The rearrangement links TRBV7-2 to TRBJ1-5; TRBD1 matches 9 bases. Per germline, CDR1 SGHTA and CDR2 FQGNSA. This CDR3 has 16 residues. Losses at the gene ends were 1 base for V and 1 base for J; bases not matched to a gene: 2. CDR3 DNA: TGTGCCAGCAGCTTAGGGGGGACAGGGAGCAATCAGCCCCAGCATTTT. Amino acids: CASSLGGTGSNQPQHF.

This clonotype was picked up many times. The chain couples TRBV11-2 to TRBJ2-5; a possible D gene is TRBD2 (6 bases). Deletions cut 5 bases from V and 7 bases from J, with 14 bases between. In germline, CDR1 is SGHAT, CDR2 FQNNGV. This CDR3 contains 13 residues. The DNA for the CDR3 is TGTGCCAGCAGCCTTGGAGCGGGCGGGACCCAGTACTTC. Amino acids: CASSLGAGGTQYF.

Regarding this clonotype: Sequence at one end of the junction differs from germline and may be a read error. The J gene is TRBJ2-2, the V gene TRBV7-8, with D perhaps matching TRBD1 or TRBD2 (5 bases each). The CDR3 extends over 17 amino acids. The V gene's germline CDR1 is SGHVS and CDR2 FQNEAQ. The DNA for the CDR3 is TGTGCCAGCAGCGTTCAGTCTCGACAGTTGAACACCGGGGAGCTGATTTTT. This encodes CASSVQSRQLNTGELIF.

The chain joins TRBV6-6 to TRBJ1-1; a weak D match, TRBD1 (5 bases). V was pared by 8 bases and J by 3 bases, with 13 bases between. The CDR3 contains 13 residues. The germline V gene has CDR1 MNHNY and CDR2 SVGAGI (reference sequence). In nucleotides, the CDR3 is TGTGCCAGCGGGTTGGCGGGGGACACTGAAGCTTTCTTT. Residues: CASGLAGDTEAFF.

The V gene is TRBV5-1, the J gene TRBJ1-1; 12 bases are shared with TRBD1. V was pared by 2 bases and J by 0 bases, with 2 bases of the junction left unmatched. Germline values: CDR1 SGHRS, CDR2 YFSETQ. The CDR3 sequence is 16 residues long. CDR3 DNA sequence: TGCGCCAGCAGCTTCGGGACAGGGGGCTTGAACACTGAAGCTTTCTTT. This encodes CASSFGTGGLNTEAFF.

CDR3 nucleotide sequence: TGTGCCAGCCCAGGGCGGGGCAGGGGGAATAACTATGGCTACACCTTC. Encoded protein: CASPGRGRGNNYGYTF. J is TRBJ1-2 and V is TRBV7-2; 7 nucleotides line up with TRBD1. The CDR3 contains 16 residues. J was trimmed by 1 base and V by 8 bases; bases with no gene match: 13. In germline, CDR1 is SGHTA, CDR2 FQGNSA.

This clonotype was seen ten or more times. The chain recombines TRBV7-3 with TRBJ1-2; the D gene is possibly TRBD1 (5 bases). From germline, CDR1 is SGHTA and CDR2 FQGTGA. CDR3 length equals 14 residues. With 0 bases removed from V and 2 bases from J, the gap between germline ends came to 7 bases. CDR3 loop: CASSLTRANYGYTF. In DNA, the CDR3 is TGTGCCAGCAGCTTAACCAGGGCCAACTATGGCTACACCTTC.

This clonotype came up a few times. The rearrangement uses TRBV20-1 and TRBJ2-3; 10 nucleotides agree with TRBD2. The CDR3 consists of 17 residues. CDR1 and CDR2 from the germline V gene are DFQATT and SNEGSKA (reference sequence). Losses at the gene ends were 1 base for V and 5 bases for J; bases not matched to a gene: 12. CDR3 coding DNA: TGCAGTGCTAGAGGGGATGGGCTAGCGGGGGATTTAGATACGCAGTATTTT. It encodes CSARGDGLAGDLDTQYF.